Listed here are 26 T cell receptor beta chains from one sample, sequenced in a study of blood T cell repertoires in COVID-19. Measured with immunoSEQ multiplex PCR; TCRdb has only the in-frame clones, and not every one. The table shows 150,000 to 250,000 clones, with just under 85% occurring only once. Sequencing was performed on peripheral blood. The receptor source for this set is a human donor with acute or convalescent COVID-19. The donor label of this sample is uncertain.

The rearrangement links TRBV30 to TRBJ1-1; 7 bases map to TRBD1. Germline trimming cut 4 bases from V and 0 bases from J; bases unmatched to any gene: 8. There are 15 residues in the CDR3. Germline V gene data show CDR1 as GTSNPN and CDR2 as SVGIG (reference sequence). DNA of the CDR3: TGTGCCTGGAAGCGCGCAGGGGGAATGAACACTGAAGCTTTCTTT. Protein product: CAWKRAGGMNTEAFF. Full variable domain (outside the CDR3, taken from reference TRBV30 and TRBJ1-1): SQTIHQWPATLVQPVGSPLSLECTVEGTSNPNLYWYRQAAGRGLQLLFYSVGIGQISSEVPQNLSASRPQDRQFILSSKKLLLSDSGFYLCAWKRAGGMNTEAFFGQGTRLTVV.

The genes are TRBV6-6 and TRBJ2-6; D not certain. V lost 2 bases, J lost 1 base, and 9 bases lay in between. This CDR3 region has 16 residues. Germline CDR1 is MNHNY and CDR2 is SVGAGI (reference sequence). This CDR3 is CASSYLVGSGANVLTF. The DNA of the CDR3 is TGTGCCAGCAGTTACCTAGTTGGGTCTGGGGCCAACGTCCTGACTTTC.

This rearrangement joins TRBV7-2 to TRBJ1-1; TRBD1 aligns across 8 bases. The CDR3 is made up of 16 amino acids. CDR1 is SGHTA and CDR2 is FQGNSA in the germline V gene. With V trimmed by 5 bases and J by 0 bases, 8 bases remained unmatched. CDR3 in amino acids: CASSTQQGVMNTEAFF. Written as DNA, the CDR3 is TGTGCCAGCAGCACTCAACAGGGGGTCATGAACACTGAAGCTTTCTTT. Variable domain in full (rest from reference TRBV7-2 and TRBJ1-1): GAGVSQSPSNKVTEKGKDVELRCDPISGHTALYWYRQSLGQGLEFLIYFQGNSAPDKSGLPSDRFSAERTGGSVSTLTIQRTQQEDSAVYLCASSTQQGVMNTEAFFGQGTRLTVV.

This clone was recorded a few times. This chain connects TRBV12-3 or TRBV12-4 to TRBJ2-7, with D hard to call. Trimming took off 1 base at V and 3 bases at J, with 7 bases between the two ends. CDR3 length equals 13 residues. The CDR3 spells CASSLGSGYEQYF. DNA for the CDR3: TGTGCCAGCAGTTTAGGGTCCGGCTACGAGCAGTACTTC.

V is TRBV19 and J is TRBJ2-5; the D gene is possibly TRBD1 (5 bases). The V gene's germline CDR1 is LNHDA and CDR2 SQIVND (reference sequence). CDR3 size: 13 residues. V was cut by 6 bases and J by 5 bases, with 13 bases left in between. Here the CDR3 DNA reads TGTGCCAGTAGACTTCAGGGTGGGGAGACCCAGTACTTC. Its protein is CASRLQGGETQYF.

The gene calls are TRBV5-1 and TRBJ2-5; 9 bases match TRBD2. The CDR3 extends over 14 amino acids. The V segment lost 5 bases and the J segment 3 bases; nucleotides outside the gene matches: 5. Germline CDR1 reads SGHRS; CDR2 reads YFSETQ. CDR3 loop: CASSGSGSKETQYF. DNA for the CDR3: TGCGCCAGCAGTGGTAGCGGGAGTAAAGAGACCCAGTACTTC.

This chain connects TRBV7-3 to TRBJ2-3; 10 bases agree with TRBD1. The trim removed 5 bases at V and 5 bases at J, leaving 4 bases unmatched. The germline V gene has CDR1 SGHTA and CDR2 FQGTGA. The CDR3 sequence is 14 residues long. The CDR3 region is CASSRGQGGDTQYF. Here the CDR3 DNA reads TGTGCCAGCAGCCGAGGACAGGGGGGAGATACGCAGTATTTT.

J is TRBJ1-1 and V is TRBV12-3 or TRBV12-4; no reliable D call. V lost 4 bases, J lost 1 base, and 7 bases lay in between. The CDR3 contains 13 residues. DNA of the CDR3: TGTGCCAGCAGTTCAGAACAGAACACTGAAGCTTTCTTT. Translating gives CASSSEQNTEAFF.

This clone was recorded only once. The chain has TRBV16 and TRBJ1-3, with 7 bases that match TRBD1. The V and J ends lost 4 bases and 3 bases, in that order; junction bases with no gene match: 3. Germline CDR1 is KGHSY and CDR2 is FQNENV. The CDR3 sequence is 14 residues long. CDR3 in DNA: TGTGCCAGCAGCCCCCGGACAGGTGGAAACACCATATATTTT. It encodes CASSPRTGGNTIYF.

The chain uses TRBV7-9 and TRBJ2-2; D not certain. V shed 4 bases and J shed 4 bases, with 13 bases lying between them. CDR1 is SEHNR and CDR2 is FQNEAQ in the germline V gene (reference sequence). The CDR3 is made up of 15 amino acids. CDR3 sequence reads: CASSSGFYPTGELFF. CDR3 sequence (DNA): TGTGCCAGCAGCTCCGGGTTCTATCCCACCGGGGAGCTGTTTTTT.

The J gene is TRBJ2-3, the V gene TRBV11-2; 10 bases fit TRBD2. Trimming cost V 5 bases and J 1 base; bases outside gene matches: 6. Looked up from germline, CDR1 is SGHAT and CDR2 is FQNNGV. This CDR3 is 16 amino acids long. This CDR3 is CASSPRTSGRTDTQYF. The CDR3 nucleotides are TGTGCCAGCAGCCCCCGGACTAGCGGACGCACAGATACGCAGTATTTT.

V is TRBV29-1 and J is TRBJ1-6; 10 bases fit TRBD1. The CDR3 extends over 14 amino acids. The trim removed 7 bases at V and 5 bases at J, leaving 5 bases unmatched. Germline V lookup: CDR1 SQVTM, CDR2 ANQGSEA. This CDR3 reads CSAGTGVHNSPLHF. CDR3 DNA sequence: TGCAGCGCCGGGACAGGGGTTCATAATTCACCCCTCCACTTT.

The CDR3 region is CASSQSYGYTF. CDR3 sequence (DNA): TGTGCCAGCAGCCAGAGCTATGGCTACACCTTC. J is TRBJ1-2 and V is TRBV3-1 (or the pseudogene TRBV3-2), with D hard to call. V was trimmed by 3 bases and J by 4 bases, leaving 3 bases between them. Germline V lookup: CDR1 LGHDT, CDR2 YNNKEL (reference sequence). The CDR3 is 11 residues long.

The table lists this clone with a count of one. The chain employs TRBV6-2 or TRBV6-3 and TRBJ2-1, with 11 bases fitting TRBD2. Germline V lookup: CDR1 MNHEY, CDR2 SVGEGT. J gave up 0 bases and V 2 bases, and 9 bases lay outside the gene matches. This CDR3 contains 19 residues. CDR3 region: CASSYRLAGGKGSYNEQFF. The CDR3 DNA follows: TGTGCCAGCAGTTACAGGCTAGCGGGAGGTAAGGGCTCCTACAATGAGCAGTTCTTC.

The chain recombines TRBV5-8 with TRBJ1-2; D is unclear. The V end lost 4 bases, the J end lost 3 bases, and 13 bases lay between the germline ends. CDR1 is SGHTS, CDR2 YDEGEE, per germline. This CDR3 region has 14 residues. The CDR3 sequence: CASSGGRGDYGYTF. The CDR3 region has the DNA TGTGCCAGCAGCGGTGGTCGGGGAGACTATGGCTACACCTTC.

The sample holds one count of this clone. This rearrangement joins TRBV5-6 to TRBJ1-2; the match to TRBD1 covers 8 bases. CDR3 length: 14 residues. The junction had 8 bases not matched to a gene; V was cut back by 5 bases and J by 5 bases. Germline CDR1 reads SGHDT; CDR2 reads YYEEEE. The CDR3 sequence is CASRRQGLEYGYTF. The DNA for the CDR3 is TGTGCCAGCAGAAGACAGGGGTTGGAGTATGGCTACACCTTC.

The chain employs TRBV4-2 and TRBJ2-1, with TRBD2 matching over 9 bases. Germline V gives CDR1 LGHNA, CDR2 YNFKEQ. The V segment lost 0 bases and the J segment 0 bases; nucleotides outside the gene matches: 6. The CDR3 is 18 residues long. CDR3: CASSQDGLAGSSYNEQFF. The CDR3 coding sequence is TGTGCCAGCAGCCAAGATGGGCTAGCGGGAAGCTCCTACAATGAGCAGTTCTTC.

This rearrangement joins TRBV2 to TRBJ1-5; TRBD1 matches 10 bases. The CDR3 is 15 amino acids. The germline V gene encodes CDR1 SNHLY and CDR2 FYNNEI. The J segment lost 4 bases and the V segment lost 6 bases, leaving 6 bases of the junction unmatched. CDR3 residues: CASRAGTGDNQPQHF. In nucleotides, the CDR3 is TGTGCCAGCAGGGCCGGGACAGGGGATAATCAGCCCCAGCATTTT.

The rearrangement links TRBV19 to TRBJ1-2, with D perhaps matching TRBD1 (6 bases). The CDR3 is 14 residues long. CDR1 and CDR2 (germline): LNHDA, SQIVND (reference sequence). V was cut by 0 bases and J by 7 bases, with 12 bases left in between. CDR3 nucleotide sequence: TGTGCCAGTAGTATAGACAACAGGGATCTTGGCTACACCTTC. Translating it yields CASSIDNRDLGYTF.

This clone has just a few counts. The CDR3, as DNA: TGTGCCAGCAAAAGACTAGCGGGAGCCTACGAGCAGTACTTC. Amino acids: CASKRLAGAYEQYF. The chain couples TRBV6-5 to TRBJ2-7; 12 bases match TRBD2. Germline assignment: CDR1 MNHEY and CDR2 SVGAGI. V shed 7 bases, J shed 2 bases, and the junction held 3 bases outside the gene matches. The CDR3 totals 14 residues.

The CDR3 bases are TGTGCCAGTAGTATCTTCCGGACTAGCGGATACAATGAGCAGTTCTTC. It encodes CASSIFRTSGYNEQFF. J is TRBJ2-1 and V is TRBV19; 10 bases match TRBD2. Germline lookup yields CDR1 LNHDA and CDR2 SQIVND (reference sequence). J was trimmed by 4 bases and V by 3 bases; bases with no gene match: 6. The CDR3 spans 16 residues. The full variable domain, completed using reference TRBV19 and TRBJ2-1, is DGGITQSPKYLFRKEGQNVTLSCEQNLNHDAMYWYRQDPGQGLRLIYYSQIVNDFQKGDIAEGYSVSREKKESFPLTVTSAQKNPTAFYLCASSIFRTSGYNEQFFGPGTRLTVL.

This rearrangement joins TRBV5-4 to TRBJ1-2; D gene unclear. V gave up 0 bases and J gave up 4 bases, with 4 bases separating them. The length of the CDR3 is 12 residues. Germline V gene data show CDR1 as SGHNT and CDR2 as YYREEE (reference sequence). CDR3 DNA: TGTGCCAGCAGCTTGGATCGCTATGGCTACACCTTC. It is translated as CASSLDRYGYTF.

The chain carries TRBV9 and TRBJ1-1; 8 positions match TRBD1. J lost 4 bases, V lost 4 bases, and 3 bases had no gene match. This CDR3 has 13 amino acids. Germline-derived CDR1 and CDR2 are SGDLS and YYNGEE. As DNA, the CDR3 is TGTGCCAGCAGCCATACAGGGGGCACTGAAGCTTTCTTT. Translating gives CASSHTGGTEAFF.

CDR3 amino acids: CASSSQGYGRSGELFF. In DNA, the CDR3 is TGTGCCAGCAGCTCCCAAGGTTACGGGAGGTCCGGGGAGCTGTTTTTT. The rearrangement joins TRBV7-3 to TRBJ2-2; 7 positions match TRBD2. The CDR3 is made up of 16 amino acids. V was clipped by 4 bases and J by 6 bases; unmatched bases: 11. Germline V gene sequence: CDR1 SGHTA, CDR2 FQGTGA.

The CDR3 sequence: CASSRTSGAYNEQFF. CDR3 coding DNA: TGTGCCAGCAGCCGTACTAGCGGCGCCTACAATGAGCAGTTCTTC. The chain combines TRBV6-2 or TRBV6-3 with TRBJ2-1; TRBD2 agrees at 8 bases. The CDR3 is 15 amino acids. The germline V gene encodes CDR1 MNHEY and CDR2 SVGEGT. The V gene end was trimmed by 6 bases and the J gene end by 2 bases; junction bases not matched to a gene: 6.

The rearrangement links TRBV7-2 to TRBJ2-3, with 10 positions matching TRBD2. The trim removed 5 bases at V and 0 bases at J, leaving 5 bases unmatched. Germline V gene lookup returns CDR1 SGHTA and CDR2 FQGNSA. The CDR3 runs to 16 residues. CDR3 sequence: CASSPSGGPSTDTQYF. Here the CDR3 DNA reads TGTGCCAGCAGCCCTAGCGGGGGACCTAGCACAGATACGCAGTATTTT.